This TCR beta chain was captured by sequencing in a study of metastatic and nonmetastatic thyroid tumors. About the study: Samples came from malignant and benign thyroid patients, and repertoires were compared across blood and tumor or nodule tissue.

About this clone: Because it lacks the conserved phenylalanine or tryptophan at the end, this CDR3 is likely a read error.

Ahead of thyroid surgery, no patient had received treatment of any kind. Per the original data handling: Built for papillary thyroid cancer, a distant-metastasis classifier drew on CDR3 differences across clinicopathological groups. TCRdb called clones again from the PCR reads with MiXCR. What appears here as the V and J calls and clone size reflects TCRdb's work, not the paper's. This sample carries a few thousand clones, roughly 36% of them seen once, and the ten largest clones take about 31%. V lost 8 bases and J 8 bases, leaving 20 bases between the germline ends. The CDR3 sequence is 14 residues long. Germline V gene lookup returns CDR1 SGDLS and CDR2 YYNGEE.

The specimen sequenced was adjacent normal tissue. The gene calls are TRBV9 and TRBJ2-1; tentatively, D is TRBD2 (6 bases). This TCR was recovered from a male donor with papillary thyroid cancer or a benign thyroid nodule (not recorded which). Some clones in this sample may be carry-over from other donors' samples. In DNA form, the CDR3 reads TGTGCCAGAAGCTTCGAATCTCCGGGGGATGAGCAGTTCATC. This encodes CARSFESPGDEQFI.